This entry lists 14 T cell receptor beta chains sequenced from one sample in a study of STAT5B mutations in CD4+ large granular lymphocyte leukemia. Some clones are missing from TCRdb's copy, which holds only in-frame ones; the method was immunoSEQ multiplex PCR. The table lists about 34,000 clones, 76% of them singletons. Sequenced: CD4+ T cells from blood buffy coats. The source is a human donor in good health.

V and J are TRBV19 and TRBJ2-1; D is unclear. The CDR3 consists of 12 residues. Germline lookup yields CDR1 LNHDA and CDR2 SQIVND (reference sequence). V was clipped by 5 bases and J by 6 bases, with 8 bases between them. CDR3 DNA: TGTGCCAGTAGTGTCAGGAGCAATGAGCAGTTCTTC. As protein: CASSVRSNEQFF.

The chain couples TRBV7-6 to TRBJ2-2; D gene ambiguous. The CDR3 consists of 14 residues. Per germline, CDR1 SGHVS and CDR2 FNYEAQ. Trimming took 8 bases from V and 4 from J, leaving 14 bases between them. The CDR3 protein is CASHSWGGTGELFF. The CDR3 nucleotides are TGTGCCAGCCATTCGTGGGGTGGCACCGGGGAGCTGTTTTTT. The complete variable domain, with remaining parts taken from reference TRBV7-6 and TRBJ2-2, reads GAGVSQSPRYKVTKRGQDVALRCDPISGHVSLYWYRQALGQGPEFLTYFNYEAQQDKSGLPNDRFSAERPEGSISTLTIQRTEQRDSAMYRCASHSWGGTGELFFGEGSRLTVL.

This chain joins TRBV2 and TRBJ1-5, with D uncertain. V lost 4 bases, J lost 4 bases, and 11 bases lay in between. Germline V lookup: CDR1 SNHLY, CDR2 FYNNEI. This CDR3 is 14 amino acids long. CDR3 DNA: TGTGCCAGCAGTGTCTGGCATAGAAATCAGCCCCAGCATTTT. Residues: CASSVWHRNQPQHF.

The sample holds a few counts of this clone. The chain employs TRBV2 and TRBJ1-1, with D possibly being TRBD1 (5 bases). CDR3 length: 15 residues. Germline-derived CDR1 and CDR2 are SNHLY and FYNNEI. Trimming removed 4 bases at V and 4 bases at J, with 16 bases between. DNA of the CDR3: TGTGCCAGCAGTGTCCAGAAGGGCGGGGGCACTGAAGCTTTCTTT. Translation gives CASSVQKGGGTEAFF. Complete variable domain (other parts from reference TRBV2 and TRBJ1-1): EPEVTQTPSHQVTQMGQEVILRCVPISNHLYFYWYRQILGQKVEFLVSFYNNEISEKSEIFDDQFSVERPDGSNFTLKIRSTKLEDSAMYFCASSVQKGGGTEAFFGQGTRLTVV.

The chain recombines TRBV2 with TRBJ2-2, with no clear D. Germline CDR1 reads SNHLY; CDR2 reads FYNNEI. The CDR3 is 13 residues long. Trimming removed 6 bases at V and 1 base at J, with 6 bases between. CDR3: CASRTENTGELFF. The CDR3 bases are TGTGCCAGCAGGACGGAGAACACCGGGGAGCTGTTTTTT.

The chain combines TRBV7-8 with TRBJ2-3, with a weak D call TRBD2 (6 bases). V was cut by 5 bases and J by 9 bases, with 15 bases left in between. In germline, CDR1 is SGHVS, CDR2 FQNEAQ. This CDR3 is 13 amino acids long. The CDR3 region is CASSPRGGLTQYF. CDR3 bases: TGTGCCAGCAGCCCCAGAGGAGGGCTAACGCAGTATTTT.

The V call is TRBV15, the J call TRBJ1-5, with D unclear. The V gene's germline CDR1 is LNHNV and CDR2 YYDKDF (reference sequence). This CDR3 region has 16 residues. V lost 1 base to trimming and J lost 4 bases, with 14 bases between them. CDR3 protein: CATSRGPTIENQPQHF. DNA of the CDR3: TGTGCCACCAGCAGAGGGCCGACGATTGAAAATCAGCCCCAGCATTTT.

This chain links TRBV19 with TRBJ2-6; D may match TRBD1 or TRBD2 (6 bases each). The V gene lost 9 bases and the J gene lost 2 bases, with 14 bases spanning the gap. Germline assignment: CDR1 LNHDA and CDR2 SQIVND (reference sequence). The CDR3 runs 15 residues. In DNA, the CDR3 is TGTGCCAGCCTGAGGGGGGCTGCTGGGGCCAACGTCCTGACTTTC. It codes for CASLRGAAGANVLTF.

V gene TRBV7-2 combines with J gene TRBJ1-1, with 7 positions matching TRBD1. The CDR3 runs to 15 residues. With 0 bases clipped from V and 6 bases from J, the junction kept 7 bases outside the gene matches. CDR1 is SGHTA, CDR2 FQGNSA, per germline. The CDR3 DNA follows: TGTGCCAGCAGCTTAGCTCCTGGCAGGGGGGCTGAAGCTTTCTTT. Translation: CASSLAPGRGAEAFF.

This clone was observed a single time. The J gene is TRBJ2-1, the V gene TRBV18; the D gene is possibly TRBD2 (7 bases). V dropped 3 bases and J dropped 7 bases, with 19 bases sitting between them. CDR3 size: 16 residues. Germline CDR1 is KGHSH and CDR2 is LQKENI. CDR3 DNA: TGTGCCAGCTCACCTTCTCTGGCGGGGGCAATGAATGAGCAGTTCTTC. It codes for CASSPSLAGAMNEQFF. Full variable domain (outside the CDR3, taken from reference TRBV18 and TRBJ2-1): NAGVMQNPRHLVRRRGQEARLRCSPMKGHSHVYWYRQLPEEGLKFMVYLQKENIIDESGMPKERFSAEFPKEGPSILRIQQVVRGDSAAYFCASSPSLAGAMNEQFFGPGTRLTVL.

Only one count was recorded for this clone. The chain couples TRBV6-5 to TRBJ2-2; a weak D match, TRBD2 (5 bases). Germline assignment: CDR1 MNHEY and CDR2 SVGAGI. Trimming took 7 bases from V and 5 from J, leaving 11 bases between them. This CDR3 comprises 13 residues. CDR3: CASKGPGTGELFF. CDR3 bases: TGTGCCAGCAAGGGCCCGGGGACCGGGGAGCTGTTTTTT.

This sequence joins TRBV5-6 and TRBJ1-3, with 8 bases that match TRBD1. Germline CDR1 reads SGHDT; CDR2 reads YYEEEE. This CDR3 comprises 16 residues. The V gene end was trimmed by 0 bases and the J gene end by 4 bases; junction bases not matched to a gene: 6. CDR3 region: CASSLGQGARGNTIYF. Written as DNA, the CDR3 is TGTGCCAGCAGCTTGGGGCAGGGGGCGCGAGGAAACACCATATATTTT. Drawing the rest from reference TRBV5-6 and TRBJ1-3, the complete variable domain is DAGVTQSPTHLIKTRGQQVTLRCSPKSGHDTVSWYQQALGQGPQFIFQYYEEEERQRGNFPDRFSGHQFPNYSSELNVNALLLGDSALYLCASSLGQGARGNTIYFGEGSWLTVV.

This rearrangement joins TRBV4-1 to TRBJ2-7; TRBD1 matches 8 bases. V lost 5 bases, J lost 3 bases, and 6 bases stayed unmatched. The CDR3 spans 14 residues. Looked up from germline, CDR1 is MGHRA and CDR2 is YSYEKL. The CDR3 DNA reads TGCGCCAGCAGCTCCCCCGGACAGGGCTACGAGCAGTACTTC. It is translated as CASSSPGQGYEQYF.

This chain uses TRBV15 with TRBJ2-5, with D perhaps matching TRBD1 or TRBD2 (5 bases each). V shed 7 bases and J shed 5 bases, with 14 bases lying between them. In germline, CDR1 is LNHNV, CDR2 YYDKDF (reference sequence). There are 13 residues in the CDR3. The CDR3 bases are TGTGCCACCACCCACGGGGCACGGGAGACCCAGTACTTC. It translates to CATTHGARETQYF.